Sequencing of this T cell receptor (beta chain) was carried out in a study of T cells after yellow fever vaccination. Study as a whole: Low-cell-number fractions were prepared with SMART-Seq v4 Ultra Low Input.

About this clonotype itself: Its cognate antigen is unknown.

TCR cDNA, made by 5'RACE template switching, carried an added universal primer site and UMIs. From the 5' RACE reads, TCRdb called clonotypes with MiXCR, one entry per CDR3 protein. This table holds 450,000 to 550,000 distinct CDR3 sequences, 15% to 20% found once. Study-level results: The appearance of a small share of clonotypes in both CD4 and CD8 compartments was observed. Reappearance after the booster was seen for most primary-vaccination clones, at more than 95% CD4 and about 90% CD8.

The material sequenced was PBMCs, taken 15 days after the yellow fever booster vaccination. The sequence derives from a man under 40 who received the YFV17D yellow fever vaccine.

The CDR3 DNA follows: TGCAGTGCTAGATCAGAGGGGCGCTACGAGCAGTACTTC. This sequence encodes CSARSEGRYEQYF. V and J are TRBV20-1 and TRBJ2-7; tentatively, D is TRBD1 or TRBD2 (5 bases each). Germline V CDR1 and CDR2: DFQATT, SNEGSKA (reference sequence). V was shortened by 2 bases and J by 3 bases, with 11 bases between the two germline ends. The CDR3 is made up of 13 amino acids.